The 27 T cell receptor beta chains below were found in one sample sequenced in a study of long-term antiretroviral therapy in people with HIV. Samples were assayed with immunoSEQ v3.0 at survey level. The protocol was immunoSEQ multiplex PCR, while the TCRdb copy is restricted to in-frame clones and leaves out a portion. Of around 30,000 clones listed, 70% to 90% are singletons. This sample comprised unsorted PBMCs, obtained about 3.4 years after starting antiretroviral therapy. The receptors derive from a man aged 18-30 years with HIV.

This clone was observed a single time. The chain carries TRBV9 and TRBJ1-2, with 7 bases aligning to TRBD1. V shed 2 bases and J 1 base; nucleotides not matched to a gene: 11. CDR1 and CDR2 from the germline V gene are SGDLS and YYNGEE. The length of the CDR3 is 17 residues. The DNA of the CDR3 is TGTGCCAGCAGCGTTAATTCCGGGACAGACGATAACTATGGCTACACCTTC. Its protein product is CASSVNSGTDDNYGYTF.

The rearrangement links TRBV27 to TRBJ1-1, with D hard to call. The CDR3 contains 17 residues. The V end was cut by 0 bases, the J end by 0 bases, with 14 bases between. Germline assignment: CDR1 MNHEY and CDR2 SMNVEV (reference sequence). CDR3 nucleotides: TGTGCCAGCAGTTTATCGATTGGGGAAACAGTGAACACTGAAGCTTTCTTT. It yields the protein CASSLSIGETVNTEAFF.

This clone was picked up one time. The chain has TRBV7-2 and TRBJ1-2, with D perhaps matching TRBD1 (5 bases). The CDR3 contains 13 residues. Germline loops: CDR1 SGHTA, CDR2 FQGNSA. The V end was cut by 4 bases, the J end by 8 bases, with 14 bases between. The CDR3 DNA sequence: TGTGCCAGCAGCTCCTTCTTAGGGGTCGGCTACACCTTC. Protein sequence: CASSSFLGVGYTF.

The gene calls are TRBV7-9 and TRBJ1-3; no reliable D call. The germline V gene encodes CDR1 SEHNR and CDR2 FQNEAQ (reference sequence). Between the trimmed V and J ends, which lost 4 bases and 0 bases, there was a span of 13 bases. This CDR3 is built from 16 residues. CDR3 region: CASSWVAGSSGNTIYF. The DNA of the CDR3 is TGTGCCAGCAGCTGGGTCGCGGGGAGCTCTGGAAACACCATATATTTT.

The chain uses TRBV29-1 and TRBJ1-1, with a weak D call TRBD1 (5 bases). Looked up from germline, CDR1 is SQVTM and CDR2 is ANQGSEA. CDR3 length: 12 residues. V was pared by 6 bases and J by 3 bases, with 11 bases between. The CDR3 here is CSVIGTYTEAFF. The CDR3 nucleotides are TGCAGCGTAATCGGGACTTACACTGAAGCTTTCTTT.

The J gene is TRBJ2-7, the V gene TRBV28, with TRBD2 matching 10 bases. The J segment lost 0 bases and the V segment lost 1 base, leaving 0 bases of the junction unmatched. This CDR3 has 15 amino acids. The germline gives CDR1 MDHEN, CDR2 SYDVKM. CDR3 sequence reads: CASSLSSGSSYEQYF. The CDR3 DNA reads TGTGCCAGCAGTTTATCTAGCGGGAGCTCCTACGAGCAGTACTTC.

This rearrangement joins TRBV19 to TRBJ1-2; no clear D. The germline CDR1 and CDR2 sequences are LNHDA and SQIVND (reference sequence). The CDR3 contains 16 residues. Trimming removed 6 bases at V and 8 bases at J, with 25 bases between. The CDR3 nucleotides are TGTGCCAGTAGCCGACTACCCCCTGGGCCCCTCGGGGGCTACACCTTC. It yields the protein CASSRLPPGPLGGYTF.

The chain has TRBV2 and TRBJ2-3; D is possibly TRBD1 or TRBD2 (5 bases each). V lost 8 bases, J lost 2 bases, and 20 bases lay in between. Germline lookup yields CDR1 SNHLY and CDR2 FYNNEI. This CDR3 comprises 16 residues. CDR3 coding DNA: TGTGCCAGCGGAAAGGAGTGGATGGGGGACACAGATACGCAGTATTTT. Amino acids: CASGKEWMGDTDTQYF.

This clone was observed once. This rearrangement joins TRBV27 to TRBJ2-1; the D is unclear. V was pared by 0 bases and J by 4 bases, with 4 bases between. The CDR3 covers 13 residues. Germline values: CDR1 MNHEY, CDR2 SMNVEV (reference sequence). This CDR3 is CASSLSMYNEQFF. In nucleotides, the CDR3 is TGTGCCAGCAGTTTATCGATGTACAATGAGCAGTTCTTC.

The rearrangement links TRBV7-2 to TRBJ2-7; no clear D gene. Germline V gene data show CDR1 as SGHTA and CDR2 as FQGNSA. V lost 4 bases, J lost 4 bases, and 8 bases lay in between. This CDR3 is built from 12 residues. For the CDR3, the DNA is TGTGCCAGCAGCTCCTCCTTGTACGAGCAGTACTTC. This encodes CASSSSLYEQYF. Filled out from reference TRBV7-2 and TRBJ2-7, the complete variable domain reads GAGVSQSPSNKVTEKGKDVELRCDPISGHTALYWYRQSLGQGLEFLIYFQGNSAPDKSGLPSDRFSAERTGGSVSTLTIQRTQQEDSAVYLCASSSSLYEQYFGPGTRLTVT.

The rearrangement links TRBV19 to TRBJ2-2; 11 nucleotides agree with TRBD2. Germline V gene sequence: CDR1 LNHDA, CDR2 SQIVND (reference sequence). This CDR3 contains 17 residues. Trimming removed 5 bases from V and 5 bases from J; junction bases left unmatched: 10. The CDR3 loop reads CASSPTGTSGDTGELFF. The CDR3 DNA sequence: TGTGCCAGTAGTCCTACCGGGACTAGCGGAGATACCGGGGAGCTGTTTTTT.

The V and J genes are TRBV5-1 and TRBJ2-1; possibly TRBD1 for D (6 bases). The CDR3 is 15 residues long. Trimming left V 1 base short and J 8 bases short, with 16 bases between. Germline V lookup: CDR1 SGHRS, CDR2 YFSETQ. The DNA for the CDR3 is TGCGCCAGCAGCTTGAGTCCGAATGAGGGGGATGAGCAGTTCTTC. This encodes CASSLSPNEGDEQFF.

The gene calls are TRBV28 and TRBJ1-1, with a weak D call TRBD1 (5 bases). Germline CDR1 is MDHEN and CDR2 is SYDVKM. The CDR3 totals 19 residues. Trimming removed 2 bases from V and 1 base from J, with 23 bases in between. CDR3 residues: CASSLLVGTLGISNTEAFF. CDR3 nucleotide sequence: TGTGCCAGCAGTTTACTGGTGGGGACCCTGGGGATCTCGAACACTGAAGCTTTCTTT.

The gene calls are TRBV27 and TRBJ1-6; D remains ambiguous. This CDR3 is built from 16 residues. Germline V gene sequence: CDR1 MNHEY, CDR2 SMNVEV (reference sequence). V lost 4 bases to trimming and J lost 4 bases, with 14 bases between them. The CDR3 DNA follows: TGTGCCAGCAGTTCCGTCCGCGAGATGTATAATTCACCCCTCCACTTT. It specifies CASSSVREMYNSPLHF.

This clone was picked up one time. CDR3 loop: CATSIATAANTEAFF. DNA of the CDR3: TGTGCCACCAGCATAGCGACAGCGGCAAACACTGAAGCTTTCTTT. V usage is TRBV15 and J usage is TRBJ1-1; D might be TRBD1 (5 bases). CDR1 LNHNV and CDR2 YYDKDF come from the germline V gene (reference sequence). V was clipped by 4 bases and J by 2 bases, with 14 bases between them. This CDR3 region has 15 residues.

CDR3: CAIRVGNQETQYF. CDR3 bases: TGTGCCATCAGAGTTGGGAACCAAGAGACCCAGTACTTC. The chain links TRBV10-3 to TRBJ2-5; D unclear. The CDR3 spans 13 residues. Germline CDR1 is ENHRY and CDR2 is SYGVKD. V shed 6 bases and J shed 0 bases, with 8 bases lying between them.

This sequence joins TRBV9 and TRBJ2-7, with D hard to call. The V end was cut by 0 bases, the J end by 6 bases, with 13 bases between. The germline V gene encodes CDR1 SGDLS and CDR2 YYNGEE. This CDR3 contains 14 residues. CDR3 sequence reads: CASSVAPSGREQYF. CDR3 DNA: TGTGCCAGCAGCGTAGCCCCGTCTGGGCGCGAGCAGTACTTC.

The CDR3 nucleotides read TGCGCCAGCAGCCTAAACAGGGTCGGAGATGAAGCTTTCTTT. Translating gives CASSLNRVGDEAFF. The chain recombines TRBV4-1 with TRBJ1-1; tentative D call: TRBD1 (6 bases). Germline assignment: CDR1 MGHRA and CDR2 YSYEKL. V lost 4 bases to trimming and J lost 7 bases, with 16 bases between them. The CDR3 contains 14 residues.

This clone was counted a few times. The genes are TRBV6-6 and TRBJ2-4; D uncertain. Deletions cut 5 bases from V and 3 bases from J, with 14 bases between. The CDR3 is made up of 15 amino acids. Germline V gene lookup returns CDR1 MNHNY and CDR2 SVGAGI (reference sequence). CDR3 nucleotides: TGTGCCAGCAGTCCCCTTGCGGCGGTCAAAAACATTCAGTACTTC. Amino acids: CASSPLAAVKNIQYF.

This rearrangement joins TRBV11-2 to TRBJ1-2, with D possibly being TRBD1 (5 bases). CDR3 length equals 15 residues. Trimming took off 8 bases at V and 4 bases at J, with 20 bases between the two ends. The germline V gene has CDR1 SGHAT and CDR2 FQNNGV. CDR3 sequence (DNA): TGTGCCAGCGCCGTGGGGACGTTAGCTGTCTATGGCTACACCTTC. Protein product: CASAVGTLAVYGYTF.

The chain uses TRBV19 and TRBJ2-1; D possibly matches TRBD1 or TRBD2 (6 bases each). The germline V gene has CDR1 LNHDA and CDR2 SQIVND (reference sequence). V lost 8 bases and J lost 6, with 29 bases in between. This CDR3 spans 18 amino acids. This CDR3 is CASSPDSLWAVGLNEQFF. For the CDR3, the DNA is TGTGCCAGTTCACCGGACAGCCTCTGGGCGGTGGGACTCAATGAGCAGTTCTTC.

The chain combines TRBV28 with TRBJ2-7; D may be TRBD2 (6 bases). Germline V gene data show CDR1 as MDHEN and CDR2 as SYDVKM. With 6 bases removed from V and 3 bases from J, the gap between germline ends came to 15 bases. The CDR3 has 14 residues. The CDR3: CASSFGGDIYEQYF. In DNA form, the CDR3 reads TGTGCCAGCAGCTTCGGAGGGGATATCTACGAGCAGTACTTC.

V gene TRBV11-3 combines with J gene TRBJ2-1, with 7 bases fitting TRBD2. V gave up 5 bases and J gave up 5 bases; unmatched junction bases: 9. The CDR3 sequence is 15 residues long. In germline, CDR1 is SGHNT, CDR2 YENEEA. CDR3 sequence reads: CASSPTSAVNNEQFF. The CDR3 DNA sequence: TGTGCCAGCAGCCCAACTAGCGCGGTAAACAATGAGCAGTTCTTC.

The chain uses TRBV9 and TRBJ2-7, with TRBD1 identical over 8 bases. The germline CDR1 and CDR2 sequences are SGDLS and YYNGEE. The J segment lost 1 base and the V segment lost 4 bases, leaving 4 bases of the junction unmatched. The CDR3 sequence is 14 residues long. The CDR3 is CASSPGTGSYEQYF. The CDR3 DNA sequence: TGTGCCAGCAGCCCAGGGACAGGATCCTACGAGCAGTACTTC.

J is TRBJ2-7 and V is TRBV6-5; 12 bases fit TRBD2. Germline trimming cut 5 bases from V and 5 bases from J; bases unmatched to any gene: 4. The CDR3 is 14 residues long. CDR1 and CDR2 (germline): MNHEY, SVGAGI. CDR3 in DNA: TGTGCCAGCAGTACTAGCGGGAGGAGTCACGAGCAGTACTTC. Translating gives CASSTSGRSHEQYF.

The V and J genes are TRBV19 and TRBJ2-3, with D perhaps assigned TRBD1 or TRBD2 (5 bases each). In germline, CDR1 is LNHDA, CDR2 SQIVND (reference sequence). With 0 bases removed from V and 3 bases from J, the gap between germline ends came to 10 bases. The CDR3 is 15 residues long. In nucleotides, the CDR3 is TGTGCCAGTAGTATAGAACCCAGGGAGACAGATACGCAGTATTTT. Translation: CASSIEPRETDTQYF.

The chain carries TRBV6-1 and TRBJ1-2, with D unclear. The CDR3 is made up of 13 amino acids. Germline V gene data show CDR1 as MNHNS and CDR2 as SASEGT. Trimming cost V 5 bases and J 3 bases, with 10 bases left between them. The CDR3 coding sequence is TGTGCCAGCAGTACAGTTACGCACTATGGCTACACCTTC. Amino acids: CASSTVTHYGYTF.